The clone carrying this TCR beta chain was counted a few times. The target antigen is unknown. Using a J-beta primer mix together with a sample-barcoded 5' primer, a second PCR was run for about 6 to 11 cycles. TCRdb reprocessed the 5' RACE reads via MiXCR and lists one record per CDR3 protein. The sample lists hundreds of thousands of distinct CDR3 sequences, 45% to 50% occurring once. The CDR3 contains 16 residues. V was trimmed by 0 bases and J by 11 bases, leaving 21 bases between them. The V gene's germline CDR1 is LNHNV and CDR2 YYDKDF (reference sequence). The sample comes from a study of blood T cells in healthy people across ages. Study background: Roughly one uniquely barcoded beta molecule per two T cells was captured. Regarding the study as a whole: Older individuals had lower TCR beta diversity per million T cells (the decline was roughly linear).

Total RNA, at least 6 micrograms per sample, came from PBMCs. This sequence joins TRBV15 and TRBJ2-3, with D unclear. Input material: blood. This receptor was obtained from a woman aged 60 to 75 in good health. The CDR3 sequence: CATSRDSGLTTAWQYF. The CDR3 DNA follows: TGTGCCACCAGCAGAGATTCAGGCCTCACAACCGCTTGGCAGTATTTT.